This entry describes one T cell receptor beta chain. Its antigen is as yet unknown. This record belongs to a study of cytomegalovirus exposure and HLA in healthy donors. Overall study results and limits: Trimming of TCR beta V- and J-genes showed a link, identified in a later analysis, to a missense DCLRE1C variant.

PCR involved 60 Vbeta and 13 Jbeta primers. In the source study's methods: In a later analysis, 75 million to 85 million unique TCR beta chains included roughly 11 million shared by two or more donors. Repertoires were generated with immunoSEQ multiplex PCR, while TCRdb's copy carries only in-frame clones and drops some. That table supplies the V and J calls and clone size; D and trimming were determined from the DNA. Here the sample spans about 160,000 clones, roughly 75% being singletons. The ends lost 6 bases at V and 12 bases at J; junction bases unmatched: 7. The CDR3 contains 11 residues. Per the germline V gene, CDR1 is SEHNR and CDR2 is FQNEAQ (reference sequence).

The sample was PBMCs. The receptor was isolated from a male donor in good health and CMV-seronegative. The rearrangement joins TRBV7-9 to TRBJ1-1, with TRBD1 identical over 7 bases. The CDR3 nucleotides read TGTGCCAGCAGGGGCGACAGGGTAACTTTCTTT. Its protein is CASRGDRVTFF.